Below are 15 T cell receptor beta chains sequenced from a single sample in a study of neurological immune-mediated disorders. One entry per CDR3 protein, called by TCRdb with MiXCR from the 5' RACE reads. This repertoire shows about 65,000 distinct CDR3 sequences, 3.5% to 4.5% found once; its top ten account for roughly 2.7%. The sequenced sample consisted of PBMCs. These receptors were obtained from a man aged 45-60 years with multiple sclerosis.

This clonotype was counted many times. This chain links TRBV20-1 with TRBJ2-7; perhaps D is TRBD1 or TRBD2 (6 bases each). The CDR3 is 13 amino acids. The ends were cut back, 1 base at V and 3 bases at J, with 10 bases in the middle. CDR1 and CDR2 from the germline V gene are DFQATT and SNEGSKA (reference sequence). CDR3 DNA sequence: TGCAGTGCTAGAGGGGGGGCGATCTACGAGCAGTACTTC. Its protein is CSARGGAIYEQYF.

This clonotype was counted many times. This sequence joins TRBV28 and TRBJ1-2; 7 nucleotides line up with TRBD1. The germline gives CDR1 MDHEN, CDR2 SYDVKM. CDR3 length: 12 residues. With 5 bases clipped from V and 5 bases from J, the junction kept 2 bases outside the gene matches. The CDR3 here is CASSDRVYGYTF. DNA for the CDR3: TGTGCCAGCAGTGACAGGGTATATGGCTACACCTTC.

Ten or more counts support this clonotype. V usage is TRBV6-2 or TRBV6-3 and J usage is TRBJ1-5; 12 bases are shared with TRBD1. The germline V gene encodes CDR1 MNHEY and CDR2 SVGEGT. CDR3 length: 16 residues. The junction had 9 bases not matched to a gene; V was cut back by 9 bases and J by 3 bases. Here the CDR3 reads CASAGDRGLDNQPQHF. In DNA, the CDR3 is TGTGCCAGTGCCGGGGACAGGGGGCTTGACAATCAGCCCCAGCATTTT.

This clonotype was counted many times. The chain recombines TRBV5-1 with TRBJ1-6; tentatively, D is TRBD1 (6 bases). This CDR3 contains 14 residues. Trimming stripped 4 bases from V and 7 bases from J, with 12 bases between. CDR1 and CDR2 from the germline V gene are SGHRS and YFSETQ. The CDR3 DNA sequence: TGCGCCAGCAGCGACGGGACACAAAATTCACCCCTCCACTTT. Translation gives CASSDGTQNSPLHF. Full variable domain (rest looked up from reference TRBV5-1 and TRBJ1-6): KAGVTQTPRYLIKTRGQQVTLSCSPISGHRSVSWYQQTPGQGLQFLFEYFSETQRNKGNFPGRFSGRQFSNSRSEMNVSTLELGDSALYLCASSDGTQNSPLHFGNGTRLTVT.

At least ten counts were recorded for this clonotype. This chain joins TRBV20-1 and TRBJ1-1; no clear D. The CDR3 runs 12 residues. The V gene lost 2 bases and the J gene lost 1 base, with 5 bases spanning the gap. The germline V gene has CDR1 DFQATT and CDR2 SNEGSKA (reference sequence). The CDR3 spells CSARKGNTEAFF. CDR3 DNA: TGCAGTGCTAGAAAGGGGAACACTGAAGCTTTCTTT.

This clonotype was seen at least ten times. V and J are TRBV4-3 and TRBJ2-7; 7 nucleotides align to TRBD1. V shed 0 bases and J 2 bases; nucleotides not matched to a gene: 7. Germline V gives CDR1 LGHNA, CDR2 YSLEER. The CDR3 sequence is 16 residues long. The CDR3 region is CASSQDVRGPPYEQYF. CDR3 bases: TGCGCCAGCAGCCAAGATGTGAGGGGGCCCCCCTACGAGCAGTACTTC.

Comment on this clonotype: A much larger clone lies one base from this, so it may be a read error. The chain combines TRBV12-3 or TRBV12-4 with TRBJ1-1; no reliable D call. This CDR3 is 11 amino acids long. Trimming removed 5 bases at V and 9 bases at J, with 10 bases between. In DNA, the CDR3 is TGTGCCAGCAGTATCGGACTCCAAGCTTTCTTT. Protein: CASSIGLQAFF.

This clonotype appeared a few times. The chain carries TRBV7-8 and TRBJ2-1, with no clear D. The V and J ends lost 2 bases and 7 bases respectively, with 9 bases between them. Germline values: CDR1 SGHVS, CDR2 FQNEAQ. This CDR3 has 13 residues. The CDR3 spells CASSLPALNEQFF. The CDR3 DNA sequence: TGTGCCAGCAGCTTACCCGCTTTAAATGAGCAGTTCTTC.

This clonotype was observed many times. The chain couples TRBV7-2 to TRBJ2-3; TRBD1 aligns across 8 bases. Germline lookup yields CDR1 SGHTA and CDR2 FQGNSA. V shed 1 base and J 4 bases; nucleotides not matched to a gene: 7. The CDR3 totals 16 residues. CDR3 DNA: TGTGCCAGCAGCTTAGGGCGGACAGGGTTCCCAGATACGCAGTATTTT. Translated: CASSLGRTGFPDTQYF.

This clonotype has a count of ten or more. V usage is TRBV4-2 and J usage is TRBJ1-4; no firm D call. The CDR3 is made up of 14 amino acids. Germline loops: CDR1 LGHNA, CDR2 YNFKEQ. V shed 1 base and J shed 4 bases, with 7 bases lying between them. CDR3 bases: TGTGCCAGCAGCCAAGCCGGCCATAATGAAAAACTGTTTTTT. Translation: CASSQAGHNEKLFF.

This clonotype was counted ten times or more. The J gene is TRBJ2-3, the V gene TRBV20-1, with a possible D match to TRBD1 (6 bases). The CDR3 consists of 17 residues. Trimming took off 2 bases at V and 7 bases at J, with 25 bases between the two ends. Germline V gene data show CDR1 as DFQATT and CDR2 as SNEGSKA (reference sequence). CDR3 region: CSARPGPGQKMEHTQYF. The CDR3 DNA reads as TGCAGTGCTAGACCCGGACCGGGACAAAAGATGGAGCATACGCAGTATTTT.

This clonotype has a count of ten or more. In nucleotides, the CDR3 is TGCGCCAGCAGCTTGACAGGGGTAAATTCACCCCTCCACTTT. Translation gives CASSLTGVNSPLHF. This chain uses TRBV5-1 with TRBJ1-6; 7 nucleotides align to TRBD1. The CDR3 sequence is 14 residues long. The V segment lost 1 base and the J segment 7 bases; nucleotides outside the gene matches: 2. Germline V gene sequence: CDR1 SGHRS, CDR2 YFSETQ. The full variable domain, its missing parts supplied by reference TRBV5-1 and TRBJ1-6, is KAGVTQTPRYLIKTRGQQVTLSCSPISGHRSVSWYQQTPGQGLQFLFEYFSETQRNKGNFPGRFSGRQFSNSRSEMNVSTLELGDSALYLCASSLTGVNSPLHFGNGTRLTVT.

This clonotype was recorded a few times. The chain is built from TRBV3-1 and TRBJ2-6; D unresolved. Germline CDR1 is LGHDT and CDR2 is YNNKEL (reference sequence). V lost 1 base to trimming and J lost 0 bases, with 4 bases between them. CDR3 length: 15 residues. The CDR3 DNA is TGTGCCAGCAGCCAAGTCAGCTCTGGGGCCAACGTCCTGACTTTC. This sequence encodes CASSQVSSGANVLTF. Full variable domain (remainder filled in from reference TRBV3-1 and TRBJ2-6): DTAVSQTPKYLVTQMGNDKSIKCEQNLGHDTMYWYKQDSKKFLKIMFSYNNKELIINETVPNRFSPKSPDKAHLNLHINSLELGDSAVYFCASSQVSSGANVLTFGAGSRLTVL.

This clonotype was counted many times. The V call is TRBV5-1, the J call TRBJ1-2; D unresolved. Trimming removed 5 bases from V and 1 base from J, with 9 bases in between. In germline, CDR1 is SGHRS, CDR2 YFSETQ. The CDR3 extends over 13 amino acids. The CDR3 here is CASSMGINYGYTF. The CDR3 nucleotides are TGCGCCAGCAGTATGGGGATTAACTATGGCTACACCTTC.

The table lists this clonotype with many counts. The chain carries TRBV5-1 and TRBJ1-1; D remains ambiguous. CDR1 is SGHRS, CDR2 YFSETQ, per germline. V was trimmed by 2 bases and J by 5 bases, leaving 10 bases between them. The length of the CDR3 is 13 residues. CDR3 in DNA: TGCGCCAGCAGCTTCGACACGATGACTGAAGCTTTCTTT. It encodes CASSFDTMTEAFF.